This TCR beta chain emerged from a study of preoperative IRX-2 immunotherapy in early breast cancer. Data came from immunoSEQ multiplex PCR; TCRdb stores just in-frame clones and leaves some out. The repertoire has 39,000 or so clones, approximately 77% of them found once; the top ten carry 0.95% to 1.5%. Germline V gene data show CDR1 as SGHVS and CDR2 as FNYEAQ. Trimming at V came to 2 bases and at J to 9 bases, leaving 12 bases not matched to a gene. CDR3 length equals 17 residues. The treatment here: preoperative locoregional IRX-2 cytokine immunotherapy. Preoperative locoregional IRX-2 cytokine immunotherapy was tested in the phase Ib source study.

This sequence joins TRBV7-6 and TRBJ1-6; TRBD1 agrees at 8 bases. The sequence derives from a human donor with breast cancer. The sample consisted of tumor tissue, taken after IRX-2 immunotherapy. CDR3 sequence: CASSLTEVGTGRSPLHF. CDR3 nucleotide sequence: TGTGCCAGCAGCTTAACGGAAGTCGGGACAGGTCGTTCACCCCTCCACTTT.